This T cell receptor (beta chain) emerged from a study of STAT3 mutations in large granular lymphocyte leukemia. General observations from the study: No sample exists from the first appearance of each clone. Every T-cell large granular lymphocyte leukemia patient had at least one immunodominant TCR beta clonotype.

Worth noting for this clone: Its target is not known. The junction and the germline gene differ at one end; a read error may be behind it.

CDR1 LNHDA and CDR2 SQIVND come from the germline V gene (reference sequence). The CDR3 is made up of 14 amino acids. TCRbeta libraries averaged roughly 40,000 productive templates per sample. Here immunoSEQ multiplex PCR was the method, and the copy in TCRdb shows in-frame clones only, minus some. The sample yields about 4,600 clones, less than 55% seen once. Input material: peripheral blood mononuclear cells. This chain connects TRBV19 to TRBJ2-1; TRBD2 is a possible D gene (5 bases). This sequence originates from a male patient aged 50 to 59 with T-cell large granular lymphocyte leukemia. Some clones in this sample may be carry-over from other donors' samples. The CDR3 loop reads CASSIGSSYNEQFF. In DNA form, the CDR3 reads TGCGCCAGTAGTATAGGGAGCTCCTACAATGAGCAGTTCTTC. The full variable domain, in which reference TRBV19 and TRBJ2-1 provide the parts outside the CDR3, is DGGITQSPKYLFRKEGQNVTLSCEQNLNHDAMYWYRQDPGQGLRLIYYSQIVNDFQKGDIAEGYSVSREKKESFPLTVTSAQKNPTAFYLCASSIGSSYNEQFFGPGTRLTVL.